Listed below are T cell receptor beta chains from one sample, sequenced in a study of blood T cell repertoires in COVID-19. The protocol was immunoSEQ multiplex PCR, while the TCRdb copy is restricted to in-frame clones and leaves out a portion. The repertoire holds tens of thousands of clones, with approximately 80% as singletons. Input material: peripheral blood. The receptors come from a man older than 75 with COVID-19, enrolled during active disease. Both conserved end residues are part of each CDR3. The D gene is left open where the match is weak. Expanded clones get a size class; other rows say once, few or many, or leave the size out.

>TRBJ2-7|TRBD1|TRBV7-6|-
TGTGCCAGCAGCTTAAGGGACAGGCCTCAACCCTACGAGCAGTACTTC
CASSLRDRPQPYEQYF
>TRBJ2-7|-|TRBV19|-
TGTGCCAGTAGTATAAGGGGGGGCGAGCAGTACTTC
CASSIRGGEQYF
>TRBJ2-7|TRBD2|TRBV10-3|few
TGTGCCACCGGGGGGGTGGCGAGCGAGCAGTACTTC
CATGGVASEQYF
>TRBJ2-3|TRBD2|TRBV7-6|-
TGTGCCAGCAGCTTAGCGGGCCAGGGAGGGACAGATACGCAGTATTTT
CASSLAGQGGTDTQYF
>TRBJ2-5|-|TRBV6-5|-
TGTGCCAGCAGGACAGGAGGTCAAGAGACCCAGTACTTC
CASRTGGQETQYF
>TRBJ2-7|-|TRBV18|-
TGTGCCAGCTCACCAGTCCTGGAGGGAGACGAGCAGTACTTC
CASSPVLEGDEQYF
>TRBJ2-5|TRBD1|TRBV5-1|once
TGCGCCAGCACCGTCAGGGGGAATCAAGAGACCCAGTACTTC
CASTVRGNQETQYF
>TRBJ2-7|TRBD1|TRBV6-5|-
TGTGCCAGCAGTATGACAGGGGGAATCTACGAGCAGTACTTC
CASSMTGGIYEQYF
>TRBJ1-1|-|TRBV5-4|-
TGTGCCAGCAAAATCATGAACACTGAAGCTTTCTTT
CASKIMNTEAFF
>TRBJ2-1|TRBD1|TRBV2|-
TGTGCCAGCAGTCTTAATCCGGGACAGGCCGGTAATGAGCAGTTCTTC
CASSLNPGQAGNEQFF